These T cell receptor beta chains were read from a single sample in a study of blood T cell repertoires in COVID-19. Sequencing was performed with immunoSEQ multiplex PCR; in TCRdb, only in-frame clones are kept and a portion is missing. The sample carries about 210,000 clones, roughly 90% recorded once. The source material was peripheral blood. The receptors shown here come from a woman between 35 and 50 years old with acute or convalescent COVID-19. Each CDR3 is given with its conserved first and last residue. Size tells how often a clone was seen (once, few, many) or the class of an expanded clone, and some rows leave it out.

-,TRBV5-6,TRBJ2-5,CASSTGTSGGLFQETQYF
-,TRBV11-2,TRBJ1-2,CASSLGGPYGYTF
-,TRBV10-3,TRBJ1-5,CAISDYSNSNQPQHF
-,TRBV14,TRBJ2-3,CASSRAGGGDQYF
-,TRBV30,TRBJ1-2,CAGGGRGLSGYTF
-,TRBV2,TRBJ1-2,CASSYLGDIYGYTF
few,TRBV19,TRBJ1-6,CASSTGVANSPLHF
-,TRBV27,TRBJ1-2,CASSPTGVDYGYTF
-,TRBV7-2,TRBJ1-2,CASSPQGAFFYGYTF
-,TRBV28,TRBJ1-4,CATRDSGPTNEKLFF
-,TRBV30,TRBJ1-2,CAWRPGRDTSYPNYGYTF
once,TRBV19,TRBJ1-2,CASSIEGTANYGYTF
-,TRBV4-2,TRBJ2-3,CASSQEAGGTDTQYF
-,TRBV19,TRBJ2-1,CASSIVPGLAGGNNEQFF
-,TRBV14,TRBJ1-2,CASSQEGSTNYGYTF
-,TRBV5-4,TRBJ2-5,CASSLMPEETQYF
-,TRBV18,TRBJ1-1,CASYQGFGTKAFF
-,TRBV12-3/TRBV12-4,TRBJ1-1,CASSLYPPEAFF
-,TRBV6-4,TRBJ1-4,CASSDFGQGTNEKLFF
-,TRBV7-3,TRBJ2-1,CASSLQGGLASNEQFF
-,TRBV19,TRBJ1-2,CASSDGQARYDGYTF
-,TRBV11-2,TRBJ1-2,CASRPGQGAGYGYTF
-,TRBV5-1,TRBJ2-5,CASSFGRLAGSKETQYF
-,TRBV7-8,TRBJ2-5,CASSRGQKETQYF
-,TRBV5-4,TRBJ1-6,CASSSPRITGDNSPLHF
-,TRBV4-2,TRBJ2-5,CASSQGGQRETQYF
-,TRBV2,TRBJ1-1,CASTQGAPGGTEAFF
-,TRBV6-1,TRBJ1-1,CASATGAGTEAFF
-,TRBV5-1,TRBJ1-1,CASSVDRGNTEAFF
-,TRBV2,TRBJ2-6,CASRLHTGSAGANVLTF
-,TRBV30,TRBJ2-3,CAWTSGGDTQYF
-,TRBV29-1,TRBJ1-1,CSVDIKGGTEAFF
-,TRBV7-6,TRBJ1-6,CASRGTGRDSPLHF
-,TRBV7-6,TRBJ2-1,CASSLALRGGGNEQFF
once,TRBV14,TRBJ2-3,CASSQAPSLGAGDTQYF
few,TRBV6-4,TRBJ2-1,CASSDEAGGMYSEQFF
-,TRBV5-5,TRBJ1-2,CASSLVEGYGYTF